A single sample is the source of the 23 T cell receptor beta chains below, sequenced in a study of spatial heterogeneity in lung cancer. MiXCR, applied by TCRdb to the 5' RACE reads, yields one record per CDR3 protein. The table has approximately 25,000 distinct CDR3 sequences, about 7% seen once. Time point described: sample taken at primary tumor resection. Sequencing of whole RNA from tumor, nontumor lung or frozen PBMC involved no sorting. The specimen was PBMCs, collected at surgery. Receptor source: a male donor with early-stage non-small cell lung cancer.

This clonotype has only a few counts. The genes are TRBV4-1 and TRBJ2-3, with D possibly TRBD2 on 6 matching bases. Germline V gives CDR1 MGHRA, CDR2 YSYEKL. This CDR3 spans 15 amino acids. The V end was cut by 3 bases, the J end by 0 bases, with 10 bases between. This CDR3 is CASSQAGTSTDTQYF. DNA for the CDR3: TGCGCCAGCAGCCAGGCAGGGACTAGCACAGATACGCAGTATTTT.

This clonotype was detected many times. CDR3 in amino acids: CASSHGPGGQETQYF. DNA for the CDR3: TGTGCCAGCAGTCACGGACCGGGGGGCCAAGAGACCCAGTACTTC. This chain connects TRBV9 to TRBJ2-5; TRBD2 aligns across 7 bases. The ends lost 5 bases at V and 1 base at J; junction bases unmatched: 8. Per the germline V gene, CDR1 is SGDLS and CDR2 is YYNGEE. The CDR3 is made up of 15 amino acids.

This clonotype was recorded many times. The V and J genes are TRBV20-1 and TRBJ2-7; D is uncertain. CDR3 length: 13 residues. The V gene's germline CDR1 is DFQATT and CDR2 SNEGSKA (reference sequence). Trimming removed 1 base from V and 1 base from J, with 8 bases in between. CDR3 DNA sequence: TGCAGTGCTAGAGCCGACGGTTCCTACGAGCAGTACGTC. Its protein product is CSARADGSYEQYV.

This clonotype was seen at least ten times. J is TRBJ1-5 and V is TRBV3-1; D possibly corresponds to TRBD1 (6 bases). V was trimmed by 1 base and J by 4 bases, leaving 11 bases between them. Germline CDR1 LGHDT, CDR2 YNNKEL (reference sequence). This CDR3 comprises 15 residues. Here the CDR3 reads CASSQARGGNQPQHF. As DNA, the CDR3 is TGTGCCAGCAGCCAAGCCAGGGGAGGGAATCAGCCCCAGCATTTT. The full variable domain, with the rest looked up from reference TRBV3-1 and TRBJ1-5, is DTAVSQTPKYLVTQMGNDKSIKCEQNLGHDTMYWYKQDSKKFLKIMFSYNNKELIINETVPNRFSPKSPDKAHLNLHINSLELGDSAVYFCASSQARGGNQPQHFGDGTRLSIL.

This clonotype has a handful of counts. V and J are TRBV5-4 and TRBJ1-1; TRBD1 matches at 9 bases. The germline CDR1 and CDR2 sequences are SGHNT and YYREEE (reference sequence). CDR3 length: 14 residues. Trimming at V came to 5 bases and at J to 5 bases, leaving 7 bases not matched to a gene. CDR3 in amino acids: CASSRGQGRTEAFF. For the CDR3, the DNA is TGTGCCAGCAGTCGTGGACAGGGGAGGACTGAAGCTTTCTTT.

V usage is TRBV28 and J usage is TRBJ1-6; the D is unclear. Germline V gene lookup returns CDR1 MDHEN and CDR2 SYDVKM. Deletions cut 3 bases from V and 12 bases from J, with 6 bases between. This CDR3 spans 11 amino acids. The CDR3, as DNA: TGTGCCAGCAGTTTTGGGGAACCCCTCCACTTT. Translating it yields CASSFGEPLHF.

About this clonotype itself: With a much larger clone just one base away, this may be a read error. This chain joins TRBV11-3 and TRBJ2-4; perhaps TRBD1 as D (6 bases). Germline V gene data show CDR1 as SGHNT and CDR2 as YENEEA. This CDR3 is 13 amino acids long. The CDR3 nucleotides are TGTACCAGCAGGGGACGAGCCAAAAACATTCAGTACTTC. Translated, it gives CTSRGRAKNIQYF.

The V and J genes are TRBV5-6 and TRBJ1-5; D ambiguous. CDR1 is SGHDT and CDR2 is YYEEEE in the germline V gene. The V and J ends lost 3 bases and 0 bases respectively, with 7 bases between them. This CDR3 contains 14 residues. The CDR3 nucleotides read TGTGCCAGCAGCTGGTTCGATAGCAATCAGCCCCAGCATTTT. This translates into CASSWFDSNQPQHF.

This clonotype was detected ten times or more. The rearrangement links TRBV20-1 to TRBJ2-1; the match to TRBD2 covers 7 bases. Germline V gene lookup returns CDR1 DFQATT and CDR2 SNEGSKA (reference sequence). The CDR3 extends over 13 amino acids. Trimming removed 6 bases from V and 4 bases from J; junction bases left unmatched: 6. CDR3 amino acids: CSAPDGGYNEQFF. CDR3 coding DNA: TGCAGTGCCCCCGACGGGGGGTACAATGAGCAGTTCTTC.

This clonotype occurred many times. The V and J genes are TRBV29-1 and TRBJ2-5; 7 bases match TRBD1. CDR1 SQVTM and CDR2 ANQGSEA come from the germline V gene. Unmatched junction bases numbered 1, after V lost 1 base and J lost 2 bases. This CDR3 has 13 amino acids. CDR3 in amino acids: CSVEVRGQETQYF. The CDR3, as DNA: TGCAGCGTTGAAGTCAGGGGGCAAGAGACCCAGTACTTC.

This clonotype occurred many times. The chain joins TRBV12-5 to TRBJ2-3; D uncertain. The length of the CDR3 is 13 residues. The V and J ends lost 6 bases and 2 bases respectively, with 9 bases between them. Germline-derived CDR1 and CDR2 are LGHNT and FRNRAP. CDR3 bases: TGTGCTAGTGGAGCTAGGACCACAGATACGCAGTATTTT. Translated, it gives CASGARTTDTQYF.

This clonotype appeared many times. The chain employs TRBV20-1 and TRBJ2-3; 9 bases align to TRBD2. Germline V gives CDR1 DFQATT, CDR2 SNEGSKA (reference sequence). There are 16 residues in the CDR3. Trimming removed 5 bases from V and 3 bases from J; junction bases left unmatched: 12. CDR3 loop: CSAPRPSGIVTDTQYF. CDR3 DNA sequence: TGCAGTGCTCCGCGACCTAGCGGGATTGTTACAGATACGCAGTATTTT.

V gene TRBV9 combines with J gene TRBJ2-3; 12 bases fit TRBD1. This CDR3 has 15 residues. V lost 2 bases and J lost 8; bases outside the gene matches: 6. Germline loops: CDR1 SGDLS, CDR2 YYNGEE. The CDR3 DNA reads TGTGCCAGCAGCGTGGGACAGGGGGCGTTGGTTACGCAGTATTTT. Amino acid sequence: CASSVGQGALVTQYF.

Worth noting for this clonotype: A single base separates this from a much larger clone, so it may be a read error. The CDR3 DNA reads TGTGCCAACAGCCTACCCCAGGGGGCCAATGAGCAGTTCTTC. It specifies CANSLPQGANEQFF. The chain is built from TRBV12-3 or TRBV12-4 and TRBJ2-1, with 8 bases aligning to TRBD1. J lost 6 bases, V lost 10 bases, and 11 bases had no gene match. This CDR3 comprises 14 residues.

This chain's CDR3 is CSATSIGGETQYF. The CDR3 nucleotides are TGCAGTGCAACCTCCATTGGTGGTGAGACCCAGTACTTC. The rearrangement uses TRBV20-1 and TRBJ2-5, with unresolved D. The CDR3 runs 13 residues. Germline V gene lookup returns CDR1 DFQATT and CDR2 SNEGSKA (reference sequence). V was clipped by 6 bases and J by 5 bases, with 16 bases between them.

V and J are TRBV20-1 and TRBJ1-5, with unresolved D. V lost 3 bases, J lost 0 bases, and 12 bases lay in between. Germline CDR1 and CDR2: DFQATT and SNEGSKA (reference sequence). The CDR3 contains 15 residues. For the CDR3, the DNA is TGCAGTGCTAGCCTCGTCCGAGCTAGCAATCAGCCCCAGCATTTT. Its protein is CSASLVRASNQPQHF.

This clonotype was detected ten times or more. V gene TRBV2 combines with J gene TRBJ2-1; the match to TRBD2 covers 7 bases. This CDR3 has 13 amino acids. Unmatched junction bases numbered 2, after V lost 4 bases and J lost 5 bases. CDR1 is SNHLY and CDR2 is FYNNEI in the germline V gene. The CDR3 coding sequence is TGTGCCAGCAGTGTGGGAGGGAACAATGAGCAGTTCTTC. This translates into CASSVGGNNEQFF.

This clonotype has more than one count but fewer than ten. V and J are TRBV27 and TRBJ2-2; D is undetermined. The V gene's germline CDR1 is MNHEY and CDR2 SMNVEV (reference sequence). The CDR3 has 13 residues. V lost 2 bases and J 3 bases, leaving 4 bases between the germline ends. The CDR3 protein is CASSLGYTGELFF. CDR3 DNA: TGTGCCAGCAGTTTAGGCTACACCGGGGAGCTGTTTTTT.

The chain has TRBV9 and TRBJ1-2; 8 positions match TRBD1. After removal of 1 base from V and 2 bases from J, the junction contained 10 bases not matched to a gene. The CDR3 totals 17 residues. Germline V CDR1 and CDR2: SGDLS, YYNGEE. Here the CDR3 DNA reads TGTGCCAGCAGCGTACAGGGGGCCGCCTATAAAAACTATGGCTACACCTTC. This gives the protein CASSVQGAAYKNYGYTF.

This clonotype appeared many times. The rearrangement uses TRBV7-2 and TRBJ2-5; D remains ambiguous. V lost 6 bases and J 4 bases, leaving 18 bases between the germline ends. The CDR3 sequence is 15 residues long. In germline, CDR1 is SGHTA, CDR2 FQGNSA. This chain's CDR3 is CASSQNAGVGETQYF. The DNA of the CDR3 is TGTGCCAGCAGTCAAAATGCCGGAGTCGGAGAGACCCAGTACTTC.

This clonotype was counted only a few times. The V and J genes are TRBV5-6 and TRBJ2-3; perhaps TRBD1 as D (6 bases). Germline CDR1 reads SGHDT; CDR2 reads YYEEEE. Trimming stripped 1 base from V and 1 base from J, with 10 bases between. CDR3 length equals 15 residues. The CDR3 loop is CASSLLGAGTDTQYF. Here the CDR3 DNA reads TGTGCCAGCAGCTTGCTGGGGGCCGGCACAGATACGCAGTATTTT.

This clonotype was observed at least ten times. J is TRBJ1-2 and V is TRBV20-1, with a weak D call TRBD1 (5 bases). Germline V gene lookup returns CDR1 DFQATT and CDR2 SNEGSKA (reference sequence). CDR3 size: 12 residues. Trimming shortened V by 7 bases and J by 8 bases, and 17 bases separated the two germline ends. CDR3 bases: TGCAGTGTAACCGGACACATCTACGGCTACACCTTC. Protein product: CSVTGHIYGYTF.

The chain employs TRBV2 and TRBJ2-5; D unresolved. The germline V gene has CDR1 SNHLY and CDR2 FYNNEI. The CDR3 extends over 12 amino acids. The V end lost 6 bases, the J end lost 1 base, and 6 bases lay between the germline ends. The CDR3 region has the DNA TGTGCCAGCAGCAAAATCCAAGAGACCCAGTACTTC. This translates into CASSKIQETQYF.